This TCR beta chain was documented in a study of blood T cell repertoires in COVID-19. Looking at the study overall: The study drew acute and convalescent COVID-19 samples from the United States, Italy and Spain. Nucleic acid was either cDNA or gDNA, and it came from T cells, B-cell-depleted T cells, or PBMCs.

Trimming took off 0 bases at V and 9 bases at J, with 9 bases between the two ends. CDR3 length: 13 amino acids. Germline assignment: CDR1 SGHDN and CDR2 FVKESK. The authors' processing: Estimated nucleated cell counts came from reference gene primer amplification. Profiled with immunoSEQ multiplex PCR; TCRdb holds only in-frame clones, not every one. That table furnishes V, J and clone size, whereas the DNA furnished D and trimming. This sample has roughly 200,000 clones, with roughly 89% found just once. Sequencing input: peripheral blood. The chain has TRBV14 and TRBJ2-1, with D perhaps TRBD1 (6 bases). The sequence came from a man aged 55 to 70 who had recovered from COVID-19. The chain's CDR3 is CASSQDLQGEQFF. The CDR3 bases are TGTGCCAGCAGCCAAGATCTACAGGGTGAGCAGTTCTTC.